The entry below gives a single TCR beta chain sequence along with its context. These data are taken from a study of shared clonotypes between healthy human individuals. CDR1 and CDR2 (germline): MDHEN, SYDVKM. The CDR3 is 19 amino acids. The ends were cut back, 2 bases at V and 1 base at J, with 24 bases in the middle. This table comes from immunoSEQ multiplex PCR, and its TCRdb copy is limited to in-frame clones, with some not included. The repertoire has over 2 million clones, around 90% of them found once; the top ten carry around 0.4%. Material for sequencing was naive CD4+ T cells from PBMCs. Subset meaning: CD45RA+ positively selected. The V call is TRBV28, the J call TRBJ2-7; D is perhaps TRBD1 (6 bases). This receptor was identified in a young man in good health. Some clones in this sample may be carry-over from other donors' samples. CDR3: CASSLLIGTPNWSSYEQYF. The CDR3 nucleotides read TGTGCCAGCAGTTTACTGATAGGGACACCCAACTGGTCTTCCTACGAGCAGTACTTC.